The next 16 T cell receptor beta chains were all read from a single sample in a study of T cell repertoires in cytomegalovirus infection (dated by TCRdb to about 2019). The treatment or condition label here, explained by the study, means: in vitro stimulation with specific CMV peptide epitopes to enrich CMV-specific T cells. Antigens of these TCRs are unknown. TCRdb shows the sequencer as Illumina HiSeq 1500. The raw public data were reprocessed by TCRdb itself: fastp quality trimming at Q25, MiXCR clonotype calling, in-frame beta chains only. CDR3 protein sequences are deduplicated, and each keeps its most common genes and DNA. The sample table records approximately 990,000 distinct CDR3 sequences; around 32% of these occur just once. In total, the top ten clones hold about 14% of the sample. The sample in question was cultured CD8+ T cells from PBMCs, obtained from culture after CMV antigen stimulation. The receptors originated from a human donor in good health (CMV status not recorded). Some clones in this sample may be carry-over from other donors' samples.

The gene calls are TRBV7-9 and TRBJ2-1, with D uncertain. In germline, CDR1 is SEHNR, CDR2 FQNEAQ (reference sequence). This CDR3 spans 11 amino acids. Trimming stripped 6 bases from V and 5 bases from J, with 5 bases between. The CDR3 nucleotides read TGTGCCAGCAGGGTAAACAATGAGCAGTTCTTC. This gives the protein CASRVNNEQFF. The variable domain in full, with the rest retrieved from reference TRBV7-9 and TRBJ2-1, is DTGVSQNPRHKITKRGQNVTFRCDPISEHNRLYWYRQTLGQGPEFLTYFQNEAQLEKSRLLSDRFSAERPKGSFSTLEIQRTEQGDSAMYLCASRVNNEQFFGPGTRLTVL.

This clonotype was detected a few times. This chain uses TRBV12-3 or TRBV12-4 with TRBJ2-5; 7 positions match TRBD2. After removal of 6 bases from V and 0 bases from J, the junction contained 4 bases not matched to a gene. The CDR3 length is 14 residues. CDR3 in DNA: TGTGCCAGCAGGTCTAGCGGATACCAAGAGACCCAGTACTTC. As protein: CASRSSGYQETQYF.

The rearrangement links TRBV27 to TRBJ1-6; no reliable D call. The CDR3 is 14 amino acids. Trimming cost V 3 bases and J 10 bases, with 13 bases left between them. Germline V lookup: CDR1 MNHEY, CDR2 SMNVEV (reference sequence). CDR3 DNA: TGTGCCAGCAGTTTCCAAGGATCCATGTCACCCCTCCACTTT. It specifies CASSFQGSMSPLHF.

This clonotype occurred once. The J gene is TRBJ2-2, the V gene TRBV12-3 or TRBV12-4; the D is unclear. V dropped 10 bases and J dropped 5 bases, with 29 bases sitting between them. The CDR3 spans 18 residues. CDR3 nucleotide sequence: TGTGCCAACAGATTCCAGATATCCACCCGGGTTGAGACCGGGGAGCTGTTTTTT. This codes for CANRFQISTRVETGELFF.

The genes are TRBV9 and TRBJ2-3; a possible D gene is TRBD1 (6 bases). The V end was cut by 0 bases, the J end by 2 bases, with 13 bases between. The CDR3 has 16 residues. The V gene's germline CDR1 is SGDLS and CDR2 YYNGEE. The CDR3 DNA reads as TGTGCCAGCAGCGTAGTGGGGGACACCGCCACAGATACGCAGTATTTT. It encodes CASSVVGDTATDTQYF.

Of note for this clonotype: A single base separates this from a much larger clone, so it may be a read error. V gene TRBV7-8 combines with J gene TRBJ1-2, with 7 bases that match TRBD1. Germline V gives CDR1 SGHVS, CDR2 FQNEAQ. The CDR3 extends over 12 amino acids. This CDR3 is CDSSPGTAGYTF. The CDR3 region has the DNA TGTGACAGCAGCCCCGGGACAGCGGGCTACACCTTC.

CDR3: CASTQGQNNSPLHF. The CDR3 DNA sequence: TGTGCCAGCACCCAGGGACAAAATAATTCACCCCTCCACTTT. The chain recombines TRBV27 with TRBJ1-6; D possibly corresponds to TRBD1 (6 bases). The V end lost 7 bases, the J end lost 5 bases, and 12 bases lay between the germline ends. This CDR3 has 14 residues. CDR1 and CDR2 from the germline V gene are MNHEY and SMNVEV (reference sequence).

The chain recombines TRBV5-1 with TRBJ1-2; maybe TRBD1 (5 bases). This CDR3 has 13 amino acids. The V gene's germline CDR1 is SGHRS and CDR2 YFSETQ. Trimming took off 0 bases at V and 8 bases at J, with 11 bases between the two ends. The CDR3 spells CASSLEEGEGYTF. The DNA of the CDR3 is TGCGCCAGCAGCTTGGAGGAAGGGGAAGGCTACACCTTC.

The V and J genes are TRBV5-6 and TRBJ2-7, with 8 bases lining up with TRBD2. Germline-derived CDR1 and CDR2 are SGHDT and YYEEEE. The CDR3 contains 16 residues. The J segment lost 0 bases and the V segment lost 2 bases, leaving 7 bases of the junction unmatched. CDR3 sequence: CASSFRRGAFSYEQYF. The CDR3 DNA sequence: TGTGCCAGCAGCTTCCGGCGGGGGGCCTTCTCCTACGAGCAGTACTTC. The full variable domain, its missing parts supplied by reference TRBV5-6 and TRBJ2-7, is DAGVTQSPTHLIKTRGQQVTLRCSPKSGHDTVSWYQQALGQGPQFIFQYYEEEERQRGNFPDRFSGHQFPNYSSELNVNALLLGDSALYLCASSFRRGAFSYEQYFGPGTRLTVT.

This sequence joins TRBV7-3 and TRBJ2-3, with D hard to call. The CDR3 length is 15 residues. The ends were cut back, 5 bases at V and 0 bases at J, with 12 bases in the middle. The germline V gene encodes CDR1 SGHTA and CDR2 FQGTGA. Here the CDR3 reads CASSIRTESTDTQYF. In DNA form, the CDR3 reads TGTGCCAGCAGCATAAGGACCGAAAGCACAGATACGCAGTATTTT.

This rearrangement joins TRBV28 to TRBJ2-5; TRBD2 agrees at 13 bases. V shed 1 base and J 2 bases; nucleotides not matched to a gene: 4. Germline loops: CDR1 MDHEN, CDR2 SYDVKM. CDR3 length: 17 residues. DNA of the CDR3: TGTGCCAGCAGTTTATCGACTAGCGGGGGGATACAAGAGACCCAGTACTTC. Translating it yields CASSLSTSGGIQETQYF.

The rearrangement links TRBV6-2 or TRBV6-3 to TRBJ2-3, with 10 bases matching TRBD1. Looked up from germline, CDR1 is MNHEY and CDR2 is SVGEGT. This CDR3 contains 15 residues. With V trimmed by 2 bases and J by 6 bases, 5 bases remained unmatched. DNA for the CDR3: TGTGCCAGCAGTTACCCCCGGACAGGGGGGGATACGCAGTATTTT. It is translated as CASSYPRTGGDTQYF.

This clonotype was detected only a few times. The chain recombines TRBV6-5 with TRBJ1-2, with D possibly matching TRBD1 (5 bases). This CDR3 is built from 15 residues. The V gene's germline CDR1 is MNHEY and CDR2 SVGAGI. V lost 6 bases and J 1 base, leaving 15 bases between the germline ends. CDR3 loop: CASSLGQEFNYGYTF. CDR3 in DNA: TGTGCCAGCAGCCTAGGACAAGAATTTAACTATGGCTACACCTTC.

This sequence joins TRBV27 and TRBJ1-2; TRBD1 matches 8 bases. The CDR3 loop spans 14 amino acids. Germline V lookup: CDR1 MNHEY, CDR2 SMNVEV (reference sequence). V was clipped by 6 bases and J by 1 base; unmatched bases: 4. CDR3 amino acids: CASSPQGGNYGYTF. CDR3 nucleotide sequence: TGTGCCAGCAGCCCACAGGGGGGTAACTATGGCTACACCTTC.

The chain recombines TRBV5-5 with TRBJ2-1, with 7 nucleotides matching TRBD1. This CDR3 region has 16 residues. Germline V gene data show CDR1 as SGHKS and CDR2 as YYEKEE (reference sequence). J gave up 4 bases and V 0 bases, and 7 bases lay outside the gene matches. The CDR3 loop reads CASSLAGSGQYNEQFF. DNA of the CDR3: TGTGCCAGCAGCTTGGCCGGTTCGGGACAGTACAATGAGCAGTTCTTC.

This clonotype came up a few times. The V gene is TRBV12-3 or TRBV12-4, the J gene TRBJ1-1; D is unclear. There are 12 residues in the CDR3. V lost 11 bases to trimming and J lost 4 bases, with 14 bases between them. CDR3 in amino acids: CACNADGTEAFF. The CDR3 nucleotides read TGTGCCTGTAACGCGGATGGCACTGAAGCTTTCTTT.